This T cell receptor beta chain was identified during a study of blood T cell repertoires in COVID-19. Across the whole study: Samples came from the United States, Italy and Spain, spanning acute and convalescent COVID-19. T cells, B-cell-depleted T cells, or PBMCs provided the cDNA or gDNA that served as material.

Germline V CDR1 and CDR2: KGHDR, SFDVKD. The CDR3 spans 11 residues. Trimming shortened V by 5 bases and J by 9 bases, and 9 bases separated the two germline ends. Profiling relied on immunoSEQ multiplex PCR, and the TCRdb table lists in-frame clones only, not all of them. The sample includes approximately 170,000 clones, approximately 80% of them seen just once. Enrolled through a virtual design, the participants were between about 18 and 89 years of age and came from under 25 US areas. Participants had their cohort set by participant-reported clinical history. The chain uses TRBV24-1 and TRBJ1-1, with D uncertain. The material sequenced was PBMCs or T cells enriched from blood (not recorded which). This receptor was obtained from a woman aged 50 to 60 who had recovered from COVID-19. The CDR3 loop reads CATSAAGKAFF. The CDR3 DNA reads TGTGCCACCAGTGCCGCAGGTAAAGCTTTCTTT.